These 30 T cell receptor beta chains were sequenced from one sample in a study of Ad26.COV2.S vaccination and SARS-CoV-2 variants (dated by TCRdb to the early 2020s). Library creation used the immunoSEQ multiplex PCR assay. In TCRdb, the immuneACCESS table is reduced to in-frame sequences with V and J assigned. These tables do not hold every clone; where another copy was compared, an unresolved V gene accounts for under half, and the others remain unexplained. The sample records 300,000 to 350,000 clones, roughly nine tenths of which are singletons. The ten most abundant clones make up 5.5% of the sample. Reading the label with the study, this specimen's treatment or condition is: over 15 received Ad26.COV2.S at low or high dose, single or two shots; about 5 received placebo; per-sample allocation not given. For vaccine and placebo recipients, repertoires were sequenced using samples collected on day 63 after the first injection.

Sequenced here: peripheral blood, sampled in a trial of Ad26.COV2.S vaccine versus placebo. These receptors were obtained from a person aged 18-60 years who received the Ad26.COV2.S COVID-19 vaccine or a placebo.

This rearrangement joins TRBV5-6 to TRBJ2-7; a possible D gene is TRBD2 (7 bases). CDR1 is SGHDT and CDR2 is YYEEEE in the germline V gene. CDR3 length: 18 amino acids. With 0 bases removed from V and 0 bases from J, the gap between germline ends came to 19 bases. CDR3 amino acids: CASSLGGGGSVTSYEQYV. The CDR3 DNA reads as TGTGCCAGCAGCTTGGGGGGCGGGGGCAGTGTTACCTCCTACGAGCAGTACGTC.

The chain is built from TRBV20-1 and TRBJ1-4; the D gene is possibly TRBD1 (6 bases). Germline CDR1 DFQATT, CDR2 SNEGSKA (reference sequence). CDR3 length: 11 residues. The V end lost 0 bases, the J end lost 11 bases, and 7 bases lay between the germline ends. The DNA of the CDR3 is TGCAGTGCTAGAGATGGACAGAAACTGTTTTTT. This sequence encodes CSARDGQKLFF.

The rearrangement uses TRBV3-1 (or the pseudogene TRBV3-2) and TRBJ2-7, with 12 nucleotides matching TRBD2. This CDR3 region has 16 residues. The J segment lost 3 bases and the V segment lost 8 bases, leaving 11 bases of the junction unmatched. Germline V gene lookup returns CDR1 LGHDT and CDR2 YNNKEL (reference sequence). The CDR3 loop reads CASQRTSGNWNYEQYV. The CDR3 DNA reads TGTGCCAGCCAGAGGACTAGCGGGAATTGGAACTACGAGCAGTACGTC.

The J gene is TRBJ1-1, the V gene TRBV5-4, with D hard to call. Germline V gene lookup returns CDR1 SGHNT and CDR2 YYREEE (reference sequence). The CDR3 is 14 residues long. Trimming removed 1 base at V and 8 bases at J, with 15 bases between. The CDR3 DNA reads TGTGCCAGCAGCTTGATGGGAAGGGAGTCCGAAGCTTTCTTT. As protein: CASSLMGRESEAFF.

The rearrangement uses TRBV27 and TRBJ2-7, with D unresolved. CDR1 and CDR2 from the germline V gene are MNHEY and SMNVEV (reference sequence). V was pared by 8 bases and J by 4 bases, with 12 bases between. The CDR3 extends over 12 amino acids. CDR3: CASWNSRYEQYF. DNA for the CDR3: TGTGCCAGCTGGAATTCAAGGTACGAGCAGTACTTC.

The chain is built from TRBV29-1 and TRBJ1-1; D not resolved. CDR1 is SQVTM, CDR2 ANQGSEA, per germline. Trimming removed 8 bases at V and 2 bases at J, with 12 bases between. CDR3 length: 12 amino acids. CDR3 sequence (DNA): TGCAGCACCCAGTCCCCAAACACTGAAGCTTTCTTT. Translating gives CSTQSPNTEAFF.

This clone has only a few counts. The rearrangement joins TRBV19 to TRBJ1-5, with unresolved D. The length of the CDR3 is 17 residues. Germline CDR1 reads LNHDA; CDR2 reads SQIVND (reference sequence). V was clipped by 6 bases and J by 3 bases, with 21 bases between them. The CDR3 DNA sequence: TGTGCCAGTAGCCTGGAGGATTTCGGACTGGTCAATCAGCCCCAGCATTTT. Its protein product is CASSLEDFGLVNQPQHF.

The V and J genes are TRBV5-6 and TRBJ1-3; 7 bases match TRBD1. Per the germline V gene, CDR1 is SGHDT and CDR2 is YYEEEE. The CDR3 has 14 residues. The J segment lost 4 bases and the V segment lost 3 bases, leaving 4 bases of the junction unmatched. CDR3 DNA: TGTGCCAGCAGCTCAGGACAGGACGGAAACACCATATATTTT. Its protein product is CASSSGQDGNTIYF.

The chain joins TRBV3-1 (or the pseudogene TRBV3-2) to TRBJ2-5; 9 bases are shared with TRBD2. With 1 base clipped from V and 9 bases from J, the junction kept 15 bases outside the gene matches. Germline loops: CDR1 LGHDT, CDR2 YNNKEL (reference sequence). CDR3 length: 17 amino acids. The CDR3 region has the DNA TGTGCCAGCAGCCAAGCCGGAGCGGGGGGAGCCCTAGTGGCCCAGTACTTC. Protein sequence: CASSQAGAGGALVAQYF.

The chain recombines TRBV7-9 with TRBJ1-2, with 8 bases that match TRBD1. Germline trimming cut 1 base from V and 11 bases from J; bases unmatched to any gene: 12. This CDR3 has 15 residues. Germline V gene sequence: CDR1 SEHNR, CDR2 FQNEAQ (reference sequence). CDR3 residues: CASSLVGQGLFRYTF. For the CDR3, the DNA is TGTGCCAGCAGCTTAGTCGGACAGGGTCTTTTTAGATACACCTTC.

This clone was seen just once. V and J are TRBV25-1 and TRBJ2-2, with D tentatively TRBD1 (6 bases). Germline CDR1 reads MGHDK; CDR2 reads SYGVNS. V was trimmed by 4 bases and J by 5 bases, leaving 11 bases between them. CDR3 length: 14 amino acids. Written as DNA, the CDR3 is TGTGCCAGCAGTGTAACCCAGGGGACCGGGGAGCTGTTTTTT. Its protein is CASSVTQGTGELFF. The variable domain in full, completed from reference TRBV25-1 and TRBJ2-2, reads EADIYQTPRYLVIGTGKKITLECSQTMGHDKMYWYQQDPGMELHLIHYSYGVNSTEKGDLSSESTVSRIRTEHFPLTLESARPSHTSQYLCASSVTQGTGELFFGEGSRLTVL.

A word on this clone: This specimen includes other DNA sequences encoding the same CDR3. The chain is built from TRBV9 and TRBJ2-2; D not certain. Trimming removed 2 bases from V and 5 bases from J, with 7 bases in between. The germline V gene has CDR1 SGDLS and CDR2 YYNGEE. The CDR3 consists of 13 residues. This CDR3 is CASSVGPTGELFF. CDR3 DNA sequence: TGTGCCAGCAGCGTTGGTCCGACCGGGGAGCTGTTTTTT.

This chain uses TRBV27 with TRBJ1-1, with 7 positions matching TRBD1. The CDR3 contains 17 residues. J lost 2 bases, V lost 5 bases, and 14 bases had no gene match. The germline V gene has CDR1 MNHEY and CDR2 SMNVEV (reference sequence). The CDR3 region is CASSEQGWGDDNTEAFF. CDR3 DNA sequence: TGTGCCAGCAGTGAACAGGGGTGGGGGGATGACAACACTGAAGCTTTCTTT.

The J gene is TRBJ1-1, the V gene TRBV3-1 (or the pseudogene TRBV3-2); a possible D gene is TRBD1 (5 bases). CDR3 length: 15 residues. The ends were cut back, 2 bases at V and 5 bases at J, with 15 bases in the middle. The V gene's germline CDR1 is LGHDT and CDR2 YNNKEL (reference sequence). The CDR3 loop is CASSQSEAGPTEAFF. CDR3 sequence (DNA): TGTGCCAGCAGCCAAAGTGAGGCGGGGCCAACTGAAGCTTTCTTT.

The gene calls are TRBV6-5 and TRBJ2-7, with 10 positions matching TRBD1. The CDR3 loop spans 15 amino acids. Germline assignment: CDR1 MNHEY and CDR2 SVGAGI. J was trimmed by 4 bases and V by 6 bases; bases with no gene match: 9. CDR3 nucleotide sequence: TGTGCCAGCAGCTATAGGACAGGGGGGAGTTACGAGCAGTACGTC. It translates to CASSYRTGGSYEQYV.

The rearrangement uses TRBV9 and TRBJ2-7; 10 positions agree with TRBD1. V trimming: 3 bases; J trimming: 3 bases; junction bases outside the gene matches: 3. This CDR3 region has 14 residues. Germline CDR1 SGDLS, CDR2 YYNGEE. Here the CDR3 DNA reads TGTGCCAGCAGCGACGGGACAGGGGTCTACGAGCAGTACTTC. This gives the protein CASSDGTGVYEQYF.

The table lists this clone with many counts. V and J are TRBV19 and TRBJ2-6; 8 positions match TRBD1. This CDR3 spans 15 amino acids. With 7 bases clipped from V and 2 bases from J, the junction kept 4 bases outside the gene matches. Germline values: CDR1 LNHDA, CDR2 SQIVND (reference sequence). The CDR3 DNA sequence: TGTGCCAGTACCTCGGACAGGGCTGGGGCCAACGTCCTGACTTTC. Protein: CASTSDRAGANVLTF.

The V and J genes are TRBV18 and TRBJ2-1; TRBD2 aligns across 11 bases. Unmatched junction bases numbered 3, after V lost 4 bases and J lost 4 bases. The CDR3 spans 15 residues. Germline-derived CDR1 and CDR2 are KGHSH and LQKENI. The CDR3: CASSQLAGAYNEQFF. CDR3 sequence (DNA): TGTGCCAGCTCACAACTAGCGGGAGCGTACAATGAGCAGTTCTTC.

This clone has just one count. The chain is built from TRBV4-1 and TRBJ2-5; 9 nucleotides agree with TRBD2. This CDR3 has 17 amino acids. J gave up 0 bases and V 0 bases, and 5 bases lay outside the gene matches. The V gene's germline CDR1 is MGHRA and CDR2 YSYEKL. CDR3 region: CASSQEGLAGYQETQYF. DNA for the CDR3: TGCGCCAGCAGCCAAGAAGGCCTAGCGGGATACCAAGAGACCCAGTACTTC.

In DNA, the CDR3 is TGTGCCAGCAGCTTAATACTAGCGGATCTCGATGAGCAGTTCTTC. It codes for CASSLILADLDEQFF. V is TRBV7-9 and J is TRBJ2-1; 8 bases match TRBD2. J was trimmed by 8 bases and V by 2 bases; bases with no gene match: 8. The CDR3 spans 15 residues. The germline V gene encodes CDR1 SEHNR and CDR2 FQNEAQ (reference sequence).

V is TRBV4-3 and J is TRBJ1-2, with D possibly matching TRBD1 (5 bases). There are 14 residues in the CDR3. CDR1 is LGHNA and CDR2 is YSLEER in the germline V gene. V gave up 4 bases and J gave up 6 bases, with 15 bases separating them. CDR3 region: CASSLRDRGNGYTF. CDR3 DNA: TGCGCCAGCAGCCTGAGGGACCGCGGCAATGGCTACACCTTC.

The genes are TRBV7-8 and TRBJ1-5; no clear D. The CDR3 runs 14 residues. V gave up 2 bases and J gave up 1 base, with 6 bases separating them. CDR1 is SGHVS and CDR2 is FQNEAQ in the germline V gene. CDR3 loop: CASSLTGSNQPQHF. The CDR3 DNA is TGTGCCAGCAGCTTAACGGGGAGCAATCAGCCCCAGCATTTT.

In its sample, this clone was seen once. The chain links TRBV19 to TRBJ1-4; D is unresolved. This CDR3 is built from 13 residues. V shed 11 bases and J shed 7 bases, with 17 bases lying between them. The germline CDR1 and CDR2 sequences are LNHDA and SQIVND (reference sequence). CDR3: CACRLPGGEKLFF. The CDR3 nucleotides are TGTGCCTGTCGACTGCCTGGAGGTGAAAAACTGTTTTTT.

V and J are TRBV5-5 and TRBJ2-5, with 10 bases lining up with TRBD2. Germline CDR1 SGHKS, CDR2 YYEKEE (reference sequence). V shed 2 bases, J shed 4 bases, and the junction held 5 bases outside the gene matches. The CDR3 runs 15 residues. CDR3 loop: CASSFPSGGPETQYF. In nucleotides, the CDR3 is TGTGCCAGCAGCTTCCCTAGCGGGGGCCCAGAGACCCAGTACTTC.

The chain recombines TRBV20-1 with TRBJ1-2, with D unclear. CDR1 is DFQATT and CDR2 is SNEGSKA in the germline V gene (reference sequence). Between the trimmed V and J ends, which lost 5 bases and 7 bases, there was a span of 8 bases. The CDR3 extends over 10 amino acids. The DNA for the CDR3 is TGCAGTGCTGGTACAAGTGGCTACACCTTC. Its translation is CSAGTSGYTF.

The rearrangement joins TRBV4-2 to TRBJ2-1; 8 bases are a match to TRBD2. Trimming removed 0 bases from V and 13 bases from J; junction bases left unmatched: 2. From germline, CDR1 is LGHNA and CDR2 YNFKEQ. This CDR3 region has 12 residues. CDR3 region: CASSQELAVQFF. The CDR3 DNA is TGTGCCAGCAGCCAAGAACTAGCGGTACAGTTCTTC.

The rearrangement links TRBV7-8 to TRBJ2-3; TRBD2 might be the D (6 bases). Trimming removed 4 bases at V and 3 bases at J, with 11 bases between. This CDR3 is built from 14 residues. Germline V CDR1 and CDR2: SGHVS, FQNEAQ. The CDR3 DNA follows: TGTGCCAGCAGCTCAGGACTATCTACAGATACGCAGTATTTT. It yields the protein CASSSGLSTDTQYF.

The chain uses TRBV28 and TRBJ1-5; D gene ambiguous. Trimming removed 4 bases at V and 14 bases at J, with 15 bases between. Germline values: CDR1 MDHEN, CDR2 SYDVKM. The CDR3 is 12 residues long. The CDR3 DNA is TGTGCCAGCAGTTCCCCCCGTGGGGAAGAGCATTTT. Its translation is CASSSPRGEEHF.

The chain employs TRBV6-5 and TRBJ2-7; 8 positions agree with TRBD1. The CDR3 spans 12 residues. In germline, CDR1 is MNHEY, CDR2 SVGAGI. V dropped 8 bases and J dropped 2; count of bases not matched to a gene: 2. The chain's CDR3 is CASSTGAYEQYF. The CDR3 DNA follows: TGTGCCAGCTCGACAGGGGCCTACGAGCAGTACTTC.

V usage is TRBV9 and J usage is TRBJ1-1, with D possibly TRBD1 on 6 matching bases. CDR1 and CDR2 from the germline V gene are SGDLS and YYNGEE. This CDR3 has 14 amino acids. V was shortened by 6 bases and J by 0 bases, with 12 bases between the two germline ends. CDR3 sequence: CASNPQGVNTEAFF. The CDR3 bases are TGTGCCAGCAACCCACAGGGCGTGAACACTGAAGCTTTCTTT.